The 16 T cell receptor beta chains given below trace back to one sample, sequenced in a study of CD4 T cells in relation to SARS-CoV-2 and coronaviruses. Unexposed donor CD4+ T cells date from about 2011-2018, before the COVID-19 pandemic. CD4+ T cells were isolated from the cells after 10 days of culture. These receptors have no known antigen. Sequencing was performed with immunoSEQ multiplex PCR; in TCRdb, only in-frame clones are kept and a portion is missing. Among over 25,000 clones, around 78% were seen once, and the ten largest hold 20% to 25%. What was sequenced was CD4+ T cells from PBMCs, cultured in vitro. The source of these receptors is a human donor in good health.

J is TRBJ2-1 and V is TRBV12-1. TRBV12-1 is annotated as a pseudogene. The CDR3 contains 18 residues. The CDR3 nucleotides are TGTGCCAGCAGCACCGAGAAGTGGTGGGGGAAAGTCCACAATGAGCAGTTCTTC. It is translated as CASSTEKWWGKVHNEQFF.

The chain recombines TRBV19 with TRBJ2-7; 8 bases are shared with TRBD1. The CDR3 runs 16 residues. V lost 5 bases and J lost 6; bases outside the gene matches: 15. CDR1 and CDR2 (germline): LNHDA, SQIVND (reference sequence). CDR3 in amino acids: CASSRNRGIRTTEQYF. CDR3 DNA: TGTGCCAGTAGTCGCAACAGGGGGATTAGGACTACCGAGCAGTACTTC.

This chain uses TRBV10-3 with TRBJ1-5; 11 nucleotides align to TRBD1. This CDR3 spans 15 amino acids. Germline CDR1 reads ENHRY; CDR2 reads SYGVKD. Trimming cost V 5 bases and J 4 bases; bases outside gene matches: 4. The CDR3 protein is CAISPGQGGNQPQHF. In DNA, the CDR3 is TGTGCCATCAGTCCGGGACAGGGGGGGAATCAGCCCCAGCATTTT.

The rearrangement links TRBV2 to TRBJ1-2; no reliable D call. Trimming shortened V by 2 bases and J by 5 bases, and 3 bases separated the two germline ends. Germline lookup yields CDR1 SNHLY and CDR2 FYNNEI. The CDR3 consists of 11 residues. CDR3 DNA: TGTGCCAGCAGTGAACAATATGGCTACACCTTC. Translation: CASSEQYGYTF.

This clone was observed a handful of times. CDR3 loop: CASSSPSGLTDTQYF. The CDR3 DNA reads TGTGCCAGTAGTTCCCCTAGCGGCCTCACAGATACGCAGTATTTT. This chain connects TRBV19 to TRBJ2-3; TRBD2 agrees at 7 bases. CDR3 length equals 15 residues. With 5 bases clipped from V and 2 bases from J, the junction kept 7 bases outside the gene matches. CDR1 LNHDA and CDR2 SQIVND come from the germline V gene (reference sequence).

This clone has just one count. This chain uses TRBV2 with TRBJ1-2; a weak D match, TRBD1 (5 bases). Per the germline V gene, CDR1 is SNHLY and CDR2 is FYNNEI. V gave up 2 bases and J gave up 7 bases, with 14 bases separating them. This CDR3 spans 14 amino acids. The CDR3 loop is CASSESRQGVGYTF. As DNA, the CDR3 is TGTGCCAGCAGTGAATCGAGGCAGGGAGTTGGCTACACCTTC.

This clone was found a few times. The chain uses TRBV24-1 and TRBJ1-5; D might be TRBD1 (5 bases). The CDR3 has 12 amino acids. Germline V lookup: CDR1 KGHDR, CDR2 SFDVKD. V lost 7 bases and J lost 7, with 10 bases in between. CDR3 residues: CATRPGSQPQHF. The CDR3 bases are TGTGCCACCAGACCAGGGTCCCAGCCCCAGCATTTT.

The rearrangement joins TRBV5-1 to TRBJ1-6; D is possibly TRBD1 (6 bases). CDR1 and CDR2 from the germline V gene are SGHRS and YFSETQ. CDR3 length equals 16 residues. Trimming left V 4 bases short and J 3 bases short, with 14 bases between. The CDR3 DNA reads as TGCGCCAGCAGCCCTGGCGACAGGCTCTATAATTCACCCCTCCACTTT. It codes for CASSPGDRLYNSPLHF. Drawing the rest from reference TRBV5-1 and TRBJ1-6, the complete variable domain is KAGVTQTPRYLIKTRGQQVTLSCSPISGHRSVSWYQQTPGQGLQFLFEYFSETQRNKGNFPGRFSGRQFSNSRSEMNVSTLELGDSALYLCASSPGDRLYNSPLHFGNGTRLTVT.

J is TRBJ2-7 and V is TRBV5-4, with no clear D. Trimming took off 4 bases at V and 2 bases at J, with 16 bases between the two ends. In germline, CDR1 is SGHNT, CDR2 YYREEE (reference sequence). The CDR3 contains 15 residues. The DNA of the CDR3 is TGTGCCAGCAGCCCGGGTCTTTCGAAGGCCTACGAGCAGTACTTC. This encodes CASSPGLSKAYEQYF.

This clone was seen a few times. The chain recombines TRBV9 with TRBJ1-3; 9 positions agree with TRBD1. The junction had 7 bases not matched to a gene; V was cut back by 3 bases and J by 0 bases. The CDR3 has 17 residues. Germline V gene data show CDR1 as SGDLS and CDR2 as YYNGEE. The CDR3: CASSGYGTGPSGNTIYF. The CDR3 DNA is TGTGCCAGCAGCGGGTACGGGACAGGGCCCTCTGGAAACACCATATATTTT.

The chain joins TRBV2 to TRBJ2-4; tentative D call: TRBD1 (5 bases). The length of the CDR3 is 11 residues. Trimming removed 5 bases at V and 8 bases at J, with 7 bases between. Germline V gives CDR1 SNHLY, CDR2 FYNNEI. The CDR3 loop is CASSSGYIQYF. DNA of the CDR3: TGTGCCAGCAGTTCAGGGTACATTCAGTACTTC.

The rearrangement joins TRBV29-1 to TRBJ1-1; D may be TRBD1 (5 bases). The CDR3 has 11 residues. Per the germline V gene, CDR1 is SQVTM and CDR2 is ANQGSEA. V gave up 8 bases and J gave up 2 bases, with 9 bases separating them. CDR3 sequence: CSTDSNTEAFF. CDR3 in DNA: TGCAGCACTGACAGTAACACTGAAGCTTTCTTT.

The rearrangement links TRBV14 to TRBJ2-3, with TRBD2 identical over 10 bases. This CDR3 region has 16 residues. The J segment lost 3 bases and the V segment lost 1 base, leaving 4 bases of the junction unmatched. Germline V gene lookup returns CDR1 SGHDN and CDR2 FVKESK. CDR3 sequence (DNA): TGTGCCAGCAGCCAAGGTCTAGCGGGAGTAACAGATACGCAGTATTTT. It encodes CASSQGLAGVTDTQYF.

The rearrangement links TRBV18 to TRBJ2-3, with 7 bases lining up with TRBD1. Germline V gene lookup returns CDR1 KGHSH and CDR2 LQKENI. The CDR3 consists of 15 residues. The V and J ends lost 7 bases and 2 bases, in that order; junction bases with no gene match: 9. The CDR3 loop reads CASLAEGAFTDTQYF. CDR3 in DNA: TGTGCCAGCTTGGCCGAGGGGGCCTTCACAGATACGCAGTATTTT.

This clone was found a few times. The V and J genes are TRBV29-1 and TRBJ2-2; 7 nucleotides line up with TRBD1. The CDR3 sequence is 13 residues long. Germline V gene sequence: CDR1 SQVTM, CDR2 ANQGSEA. J was trimmed by 5 bases and V by 7 bases; bases with no gene match: 7. CDR3 residues: CSGNRGGTGELFF. DNA for the CDR3: TGCAGCGGGAACAGGGGCGGGACCGGGGAGCTGTTTTTT.

The CDR3, as DNA: TGCGCCAGCAGCTTTGCGGGGGCTGAAGGCATTCAGTACTTC. Protein product: CASSFAGAEGIQYF. The rearrangement uses TRBV5-1 and TRBJ2-4, with D perhaps matching TRBD2 (7 bases). Per the germline V gene, CDR1 is SGHRS and CDR2 is YFSETQ. The length of the CDR3 is 14 residues. Trimming stripped 2 bases from V and 9 bases from J, with 15 bases between.